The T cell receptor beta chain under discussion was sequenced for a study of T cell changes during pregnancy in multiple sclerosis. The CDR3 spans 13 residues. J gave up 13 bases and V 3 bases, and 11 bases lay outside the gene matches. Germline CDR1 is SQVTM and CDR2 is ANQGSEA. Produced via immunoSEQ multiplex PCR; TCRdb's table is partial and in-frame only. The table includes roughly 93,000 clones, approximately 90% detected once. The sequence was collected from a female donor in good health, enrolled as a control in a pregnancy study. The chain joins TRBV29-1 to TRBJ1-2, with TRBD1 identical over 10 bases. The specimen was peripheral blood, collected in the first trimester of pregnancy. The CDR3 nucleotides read TGCAGCGTTGACCTGGGACAGGGGAGATCCTTCACCTTC. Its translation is CSVDLGQGRSFTF. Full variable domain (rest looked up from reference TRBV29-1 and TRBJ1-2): SAVISQKPSRDICQRGTSLTIQCQVDSQVTMMFWYRQQPGQSLTLIATANQGSEATYESGFVIDKFPISRPNLTFSTLTVSNMSPEDSSIYLCSVDLGQGRSFTFGSGTRLTVV.